This T cell receptor beta chain comes out of a study of beta chain features in type 1 diabetes. A few counts support this clone. The entirety of the isolated RNA underwent reverse transcription, so expressed TCRB transcripts were sequenced. Naive, central memory and regulatory T cell samples yielded about 3.57 million reads on average. Some clones are missing from TCRdb's copy, which holds only in-frame ones; the method was immunoSEQ multiplex PCR. The table has around 140,000 clones, over 8% seen once; the top ten hold 0.55% to 0.75%. The CDR3 has 16 amino acids. Per the germline V gene, CDR1 is MNHEY and CDR2 is SVGAGI. V lost 0 bases to trimming and J lost 8 bases; unmatched junction nucleotides: 10.

The chain is built from TRBV6-5 and TRBJ1-2, with 9 bases matching TRBD1. The origin of this receptor is a woman aged 40-49 years in good health. Sequenced material: central memory CD4+ T cells from blood. The CDR3 DNA reads as TGTGCCAGCAGTTACTCGGCCACCGGGACAGGGAACGGCTACACCTTC. Residues: CASSYSATGTGNGYTF.